The next 31 T cell receptor beta chains were all read from a single sample in a study of regulatory T cells in long-lasting Graves disease. TCR beta libraries were built with iRepertoire HTBI primers and Arm-PCR of CDR3 regions. TCRdb independently ran MiXCR on the multiplex PCR reads; one entry per CDR3 protein. The data contain over 500,000 distinct CDR3 sequences, more than 15% of them singletons. The sample's time point: newly diagnosed GD, antithyroid drugs for less than 3 months. With RNA extracted from PBMCs as input, the TCR library was made. The same sample was also studied in work on T cells in Graves' hyperthyroidism and ophthalmopathy.

Sequencing was performed on peripheral blood mononuclear cells (PBMCs), taken at new diagnosis, from a patient treated with antithyroid drugs. The receptors here all came from a man aged 18 to 30 with Graves disease.

The V and J genes are TRBV6-1 and TRBJ2-4; 8 bases fit TRBD2. After removal of 0 bases from V and 6 bases from J, the junction contained 4 bases not matched to a gene. Germline V lookup: CDR1 MNHNS, CDR2 SASEGT. This CDR3 region has 15 residues. As DNA, the CDR3 is TGTGCCAGCAGTGAAGCGCCGGGACTAGGAAACATTCAGTACTTC. This codes for CASSEAPGLGNIQYF.

For this clonotype: A much larger clonotype is one base distant, so this may be a read error. This chain links TRBV5-1 with TRBJ2-7, with 7 bases aligning to TRBD2. Germline-derived CDR1 and CDR2 are SGHRS and YFSETQ. The CDR3 spans 13 residues. Trimming at V came to 6 bases and at J to 3 bases, leaving 6 bases not matched to a gene. This chain's CDR3 is CASTIRGDYEQYF. In DNA, the CDR3 is TGCGCCAGCACTATTCGGGGGGACTACGAGCAGTACTTC.

The chain couples TRBV6-1 to TRBJ2-6; a weak D match, TRBD1 (5 bases). Trimming removed 6 bases at V and 2 bases at J, with 11 bases between. CDR1 and CDR2 from the germline V gene are MNHNS and SASEGT. There are 15 residues in the CDR3. The CDR3 protein is CASRDVGAGANVLTF. The CDR3 nucleotides read TGTGCCAGCAGGGATGTAGGGGCTGGGGCCAACGTCCTGACTTTC.

This chain links TRBV6-9 with TRBJ2-2, with unresolved D. The length of the CDR3 is 15 residues. In germline, CDR1 is MNHGY, CDR2 SVAAGI. V gave up 3 bases and J gave up 6 bases, with 14 bases separating them. The CDR3 spells CASSYQARSAGELFF. As DNA, the CDR3 is TGTGCCAGCAGTTACCAGGCACGGTCGGCCGGGGAGCTGTTTTTT.

This clonotype was observed a few times. The rearrangement joins TRBV4-1 to TRBJ2-3; TRBD2 aligns across 10 bases. The CDR3 covers 19 residues. The trim removed 3 bases at V and 1 base at J, leaving 13 bases unmatched. Per the germline V gene, CDR1 is MGHRA and CDR2 is YSYEKL. The DNA for the CDR3 is TGCGCCAGCAGCCAGGGATCGACTAGCGGGTACCCTGGCACAGATACGCAGTATTTT. Its translation is CASSQGSTSGYPGTDTQYF.

The chain carries TRBV11-2 and TRBJ2-3; the D gene is possibly TRBD2 (6 bases). This CDR3 spans 16 amino acids. Trimming cost V 3 bases and J 4 bases, with 17 bases left between them. Germline assignment: CDR1 SGHAT and CDR2 FQNNGV. The CDR3, as DNA: TGTGCCAGCAGCTTTCGGACTATCGGAAGGCCAGATACGCAGTATTTT. Translating gives CASSFRTIGRPDTQYF.

V and J are TRBV7-9 and TRBJ1-2; tentative D call: TRBD1 (5 bases). CDR1 and CDR2 from the germline V gene are SEHNR and FQNEAQ (reference sequence). The CDR3 has 17 amino acids. V was cut by 2 bases and J by 4 bases, with 20 bases left in between. CDR3 loop: CASSLFHLGGKFYGYTF. In DNA, the CDR3 is TGTGCCAGCAGCTTATTTCATCTCGGGGGAAAGTTCTATGGCTACACCTTC.

This clonotype was detected only a few times. The chain is built from TRBV15 and TRBJ2-1; the D gene could be TRBD1 or TRBD2 (5 bases each). Trimming left V 0 bases short and J 0 bases short, with 18 bases between. The CDR3 extends over 19 amino acids. Per germline, CDR1 LNHNV and CDR2 YYDKDF (reference sequence). CDR3 nucleotide sequence: TGTGCCACCAGCAGAGATCGAGGACTGGGGACGAGCTCCTACAATGAGCAGTTCTTC. It yields the protein CATSRDRGLGTSSYNEQFF.

There are a few counts of this clonotype. A much bigger clone sits one base away, suggesting this may be a read error. The chain uses TRBV5-1 and TRBJ2-1; 13 bases agree with TRBD2. The V gene end was trimmed by 7 bases and the J gene end by 4 bases; junction bases not matched to a gene: 5. This CDR3 comprises 15 residues. Germline values: CDR1 SGHRS, CDR2 YFSETQ. The CDR3 region is CASARTSGSYNEQFF. Here the CDR3 DNA reads TGCGCCAGCGCCAGGACTAGCGGGAGTTACAATGAGCAGTTCTTC.

The chain recombines TRBV10-2 with TRBJ2-5; TRBD2 agrees at 7 bases. The CDR3 runs 14 residues. CDR1 and CDR2 (germline): WSHSY, SAAADI. V lost 6 bases, J lost 1 base, and 5 bases stayed unmatched. The CDR3 nucleotides are TGCGCCAGCAGGGAAGCGGGGCTCCAAGAGACCCAGTACTTC. This sequence encodes CASREAGLQETQYF.

The chain employs TRBV7-2 and TRBJ2-4; D might be TRBD2 (5 bases). CDR1 and CDR2 from the germline V gene are SGHTA and FQGNSA. The V and J ends lost 2 bases and 2 bases respectively, with 10 bases between them. The CDR3 is 15 residues long. The DNA for the CDR3 is TGTGCCAGCAGCTTAAACACGGGAACCAAAAACATTCAGTACTTC. Translated, it gives CASSLNTGTKNIQYF. The complete variable domain, with remaining parts taken from reference TRBV7-2 and TRBJ2-4, reads GAGVSQSPSNKVTEKGKDVELRCDPISGHTALYWYRQSLGQGLEFLIYFQGNSAPDKSGLPSDRFSAERTGGSVSTLTIQRTQQEDSAVYLCASSLNTGTKNIQYFGAGTRLSVL.

This clonotype has only a few counts. Relative to the germline gene, one junction end is altered; a read error may explain this. The V call is TRBV6-2 or TRBV6-3, the J call TRBJ2-1, with 13 positions matching TRBD2. The CDR3 has 14 residues. Germline V gives CDR1 MNHEY, CDR2 SVGEGT. CDR3 DNA sequence: TGTGCCAGCAGTTACAAGGGACTAGCGGGACCTCCCTACTTC. Translated: CASSYKGLAGPPYF.

In regard to this clonotype: A much larger clone differs by one base, so this may be a read error. V usage is TRBV2 and J usage is TRBJ1-4; 10 positions agree with TRBD1. Looked up from germline, CDR1 is SNHLY and CDR2 is FYNNEI. The CDR3 runs to 13 residues. Trimming removed 10 bases from V and 5 bases from J; junction bases left unmatched: 4. Here the CDR3 DNA reads TGTGCCAATCGGGACAGGGGAAATGAAAAACTGTTTTTT. As protein: CANRDRGNEKLFF.

This clonotype was found many times. The chain uses TRBV25-1 and TRBJ2-1; TRBD2 aligns across 14 bases. Germline CDR1 reads MGHDK; CDR2 reads SYGVNS. Trimming cost V 6 bases and J 0 bases; bases outside gene matches: 4. The CDR3 loop spans 17 amino acids. The CDR3 sequence: CASSLGTSGSSYNEQFF. CDR3 DNA: TGTGCCAGCAGCTTAGGGACTAGCGGGAGCTCCTACAATGAGCAGTTCTTC.

There are a few counts of this clonotype. The J gene is TRBJ2-3, the V gene TRBV10-3; D tentatively fits TRBD1 or TRBD2 (5 bases each). Trimming left V 0 bases short and J 0 bases short, with 10 bases between. The CDR3 sequence is 16 residues long. Germline loops: CDR1 ENHRY, CDR2 SYGVKD. CDR3 residues: CAISESGTGSTDTQYF. DNA of the CDR3: TGTGCCATCAGTGAGTCCGGGACCGGTAGCACAGATACGCAGTATTTT.

This clonotype was detected ten times or more. This chain joins TRBV12-3 or TRBV12-4 and TRBJ1-4; 8 bases match TRBD1. The CDR3 runs 14 residues. The junction had 5 bases not matched to a gene; V was cut back by 6 bases and J by 5 bases. The CDR3 DNA follows: TGTGCCAGCAGATTGACAGGGGAGAATGAAAAACTGTTTTTT. It encodes CASRLTGENEKLFF.

The V call is TRBV7-8, the J call TRBJ1-3; D remains unclear. The V gene's germline CDR1 is SGHVS and CDR2 FQNEAQ. The CDR3 runs to 17 residues. The V gene lost 4 bases and the J gene lost 2 bases, with 18 bases spanning the gap. CDR3 protein: CASSSSPSGKTGNTIYF. Written as DNA, the CDR3 is TGTGCCAGCAGCTCATCCCCCTCGGGAAAAACTGGAAACACCATATATTTT.

This clonotype appeared many times. J is TRBJ1-5 and V is TRBV2; TRBD1 matches at 7 bases. This CDR3 contains 15 residues. Per the germline V gene, CDR1 is SNHLY and CDR2 is FYNNEI. V shed 6 bases and J 0 bases; nucleotides not matched to a gene: 5. The DNA of the CDR3 is TGTGCCAGCAGGAGGGACAGCTATAGCAATCAGCCCCAGCATTTT. Protein sequence: CASRRDSYSNQPQHF.

With regard to this clonotype: Given a much more abundant clone one base away, this may be a read error. The J gene is TRBJ2-1, the V gene TRBV12-3 or TRBV12-4, with TRBD2 matching 11 bases. There are 12 residues in the CDR3. V lost 6 bases and J lost 12; bases outside the gene matches: 4. Written as DNA, the CDR3 is TGTGCCAGCAGACTGGGACTAGCGGTGCAGTTCTTC. Translated, it gives CASRLGLAVQFF.

This clonotype was detected many times. V is TRBV3-1 and J is TRBJ1-1; D is undetermined. V was shortened by 6 bases and J by 11 bases, with 16 bases between the two germline ends. Looked up from germline, CDR1 is LGHDT and CDR2 is YNNKEL (reference sequence). CDR3 length: 12 residues. The CDR3 region is CASSPGAEKAFF. The CDR3, as DNA: TGTGCCAGCAGTCCGGGCGCAGAGAAGGCTTTCTTT.

Notes on this clonotype: A much larger clonotype is one base distant, so this may be a read error. This chain links TRBV28 with TRBJ2-1, with D possibly being TRBD2 (5 bases). CDR1 is MDHEN and CDR2 is SYDVKM in the germline V gene. This CDR3 has 16 residues. CDR3 sequence (DNA): TGTGCCAGCAGTCCCCTCGGCGGGCCGGGGTACAATGAGCGGTTCTTC. Translation: CASSPLGGPGYNERFF.

J is TRBJ2-1 and V is TRBV7-9, with TRBD1 matching 8 bases. The closer fit of TRBJ2-5 to the DNA end suggests the J call may be wrong. The length of the CDR3 is 15 residues. Germline-derived CDR1 and CDR2 are SEHNR and FQNEAQ (reference sequence). The CDR3 is CASSFGQGAGETQYF. The CDR3 nucleotides are TGTGCCAGCAGCTTCGGCCAGGGGGCAGGAGAGACCCAGTACTTC.

This clonotype was counted at least ten times. The V gene is TRBV20-1, the J gene TRBJ2-3; 8 bases are a match to TRBD2. V lost 4 bases, J lost 3 bases, and 6 bases stayed unmatched. Germline values: CDR1 DFQATT, CDR2 SNEGSKA (reference sequence). The length of the CDR3 is 14 residues. CDR3 loop: CSAKVGGVTDTQYF. CDR3 sequence (DNA): TGCAGTGCTAAGGTCGGGGGGGTGACAGATACGCAGTATTTT.

This clonotype has at least ten counts. The CDR3 reads CASRQTGTGHNEKLFF. In DNA form, the CDR3 reads TGTGCCAGCAGACAGACCGGGACAGGGCATAATGAAAAACTGTTTTTT. The chain recombines TRBV12-3 or TRBV12-4 with TRBJ1-4; TRBD1 aligns across 9 bases. The CDR3 spans 16 residues. Trimming took 6 bases from V and 4 from J; bases not matched to a gene: 9.

This clonotype has at least ten counts. DNA for the CDR3: TGTGCCTGGAGTGTATCGGGGGGCAAAGCTTTCTTT. Translated: CAWSVSGGKAFF. This chain joins TRBV30 and TRBJ1-1, with a weak D call TRBD1 (6 bases). The V and J ends lost 0 bases and 9 bases respectively, with 11 bases between them. Looked up from germline, CDR1 is GTSNPN and CDR2 is SVGIG (reference sequence). This CDR3 spans 12 amino acids.

The rearrangement links TRBV27 to TRBJ2-1, with 9 bases fitting TRBD1. Trimming cost V 3 bases and J 8 bases; bases outside gene matches: 2. The CDR3 is made up of 13 amino acids. The germline V gene encodes CDR1 MNHEY and CDR2 SMNVEV (reference sequence). CDR3 coding DNA: TGTGCCAGCAGTTTGTGGACAGGGGATGAGCAGTTCTTC. It translates to CASSLWTGDEQFF.

This clonotype was observed a handful of times. The chain employs TRBV20-1 and TRBJ2-7, with D unclear. From germline, CDR1 is DFQATT and CDR2 SNEGSKA (reference sequence). V lost 6 bases, J lost 2 bases, and 14 bases lay in between. This CDR3 spans 13 amino acids. CDR3 protein: CSAPGLAAYEQYF. The CDR3 region has the DNA TGCAGTGCCCCGGGCCTTGCCGCCTACGAGCAGTACTTC.

This clonotype was seen at least ten times. The chain is built from TRBV29-1 and TRBJ2-1; 11 nucleotides agree with TRBD2. The CDR3 has 13 amino acids. The ends lost 4 bases at V and 5 bases at J; junction bases unmatched: 1. Looked up from germline, CDR1 is SQVTM and CDR2 is ANQGSEA. In DNA form, the CDR3 reads TGCAGCGTTGGACTAGCGGGAAACAATGAGCAGTTCTTC. It yields the protein CSVGLAGNNEQFF.

The table lists this clonotype with many counts. The chain recombines TRBV10-1 with TRBJ2-1; 7 bases agree with TRBD1. After removal of 8 bases from V and 1 base from J, the junction contained 11 bases not matched to a gene. Germline CDR1 and CDR2: WNHNN and SYGVQD (reference sequence). This CDR3 spans 16 amino acids. This chain's CDR3 is CASFTTGARSYNEQFF. For the CDR3, the DNA is TGCGCCAGCTTTACCACAGGGGCCCGGTCCTACAATGAGCAGTTCTTC.

This clonotype was recorded a few times. The chain couples TRBV10-3 to TRBJ2-2, with 8 bases aligning to TRBD2. CDR1 is ENHRY, CDR2 SYGVKD, per germline. V lost 2 bases and J lost 6; bases outside the gene matches: 8. The CDR3 loop spans 16 amino acids. As DNA, the CDR3 is TGTGCCATCAGTGAGCGGGAGGGCCGATCTGCCGGGGAGCTGTTTTTT. Protein product: CAISEREGRSAGELFF.

Comments on this clonotype: This sequence is one base from a far larger clone and is likely a read error. V gene TRBV7-9 combines with J gene TRBJ2-1; maybe TRBD2 (6 bases). Germline-derived CDR1 and CDR2 are SEHNR and FQNEAQ (reference sequence). The CDR3 loop spans 15 amino acids. The CDR3 here is CASSLARGTQNIQHF. The CDR3 coding sequence is TGTGCCAGCAGCTTAGCCCGGGGGACTCAAAACATTCAGCACTTC.